The 21 T cell receptor beta chains below were found in one sample sequenced in a study of T cells in women clearing cervical HPV infection (dated by TCRdb to about 2018). Library preparation used the immunoSEQ multiplex PCR assay. TCRdb provides this immuneACCESS table in a form limited to in-frame rearrangements. Some clones are lacking; in checked studies, under half of them reflect an unresolved V gene, and why the rest are absent is not known. This sample's table has entries for 30,000 to 35,000 clones. 1.6% of the sample is in the top ten clones. Sequencing was done on a sample of blood buffy coat. All receptors come from a woman between 18 and 70 years old with a cervical HPV16 infection that either progressed to CIN3+ or cleared (not recorded which).

The part of the CDR3 DNA that was read is TGTGCCATCAGTGCGAGGCCAGATACG. Translation: CAISARPDT. The full CDR3 protein reads CAISARPDTQYF. This chain links TRBV10-3 with TRBJ2-3; D remains unclear. The read ends 3 residues before the CDR3 terminus; that terminus is restored from the germline J gene. V shed 4 bases and J shed 4 bases, with 6 bases lying between them. The CDR3 loop spans 12 amino acids. CDR1 is ENHRY, CDR2 SYGVKD, per germline.

A word on this clone: The sequence runs out 3 residues before the end of the CDR3; the remainder is reconstructed from the germline J gene. V and J are TRBV2 and TRBJ2-2; D is perhaps TRBD1 or TRBD2 (5 bases each). The germline V gene has CDR1 SNHLY and CDR2 FYNNEI. This CDR3 contains 13 residues. Incomplete CDR3 DNA: TGTGCCAGCGGGAGCTCTGGGGCCAACGTG. Translating it yields CASGSSGANV. The entire CDR3 reads CASGSSGANVLFF.

As concerns this clone: The sequence runs out 3 residues before the end of the CDR3; the remainder is reconstructed from the germline J gene. The gene calls are TRBV20-1 and TRBJ2-5; 8 bases are shared with TRBD1. Germline CDR1 DFQATT, CDR2 SNEGSKA (reference sequence). The CDR3 length is 13 residues. Trimming cost V 1 base and J 3 bases; bases outside gene matches: 1. The CDR3 protein is CSARVTGEETQYF. The sequenced part of the CDR3 DNA is TGCAGTGCTAGAGTGACAGGGGAAGAGACC.

A note on this clone: Read coverage stops 3 residues before the CDR3 terminus; the germline J gene supplies the remainder. This chain connects TRBV2 to TRBJ2-1; D not resolved. The V end lost 1 base, the J end lost 9 bases, and 4 bases lay between the germline ends. Germline loops: CDR1 SNHLY, CDR2 FYNNEI. CDR3 size: 11 residues. CDR3 residues: CASSEEGEQFF. The sequenced part of the CDR3 DNA is TGTGCCAGCAGTGAAGAAGGTGAG.

Notes on this clone: The missing CDR3 end, 3 residues past where the read stops, is filled in from the germline J gene. The V gene is TRBV5-4, the J gene TRBJ2-5; 15 nucleotides line up with TRBD2. The trim removed 3 bases at V and 3 bases at J, leaving 3 bases unmatched. CDR1 SGHNT and CDR2 YYREEE come from the germline V gene (reference sequence). This CDR3 comprises 16 residues. The CDR3 DNA, read in part, is TGTGCCAGCAGCTCGGGACTAGCGGGAGGAGAAGAGACC. Translation gives CASSSGLAGGEET. The full-length CDR3 reads as CASSSGLAGGEETQYF. Full variable domain (remainder filled in from reference TRBV5-4 and TRBJ2-5): ETGVTQSPTHLIKTRGQQVTLRCSSQSGHNTVSWYQQALGQGPQFIFQYYREEENGRGNFPPRFSGLQFPNYSSELNVNALELDDSALYLCASSSGLAGGEETQYFGPGTRLLVL.

In regard to this clone: The read ends 3 residues before the CDR3 terminus; that terminus is restored from the germline J gene. The chain has TRBV7-9 and TRBJ2-3, with TRBD1 identical over 7 bases. This CDR3 is 15 amino acids long. Germline values: CDR1 SEHNR, CDR2 FQNEAQ (reference sequence). The CDR3 spells CASSLGATGKETQYF. Partial CDR3 DNA: TGTGCCAGCAGCTTAGGGGCGACAGGGAAGGAGACG.

A remark on this clone: With the read ending 3 residues before the CDR3 end, the germline J gene is used to fill in that end. The chain joins TRBV20-1 to TRBJ2-3, with D maybe TRBD2 (6 bases). CDR1 is DFQATT and CDR2 is SNEGSKA in the germline V gene (reference sequence). This CDR3 has 14 amino acids. The sequenced CDR3 bases are TGCAGTGCTAGAAACCCAGCGACTAGTGACACG. Translation: CSARNPATSDT. In full, the CDR3 reads CSARNPATSDTQYF.

Concerning this clone itself: The read terminates 3 residues before the CDR3 end, so the remaining end is supplied by the germline J gene. This sequence joins TRBV7-9 and TRBJ2-7, with 13 bases matching TRBD2. Germline V lookup: CDR1 SEHNR, CDR2 FQNEAQ (reference sequence). V lost 5 bases to trimming and J lost 6 bases; unmatched junction nucleotides: 7. The length of the CDR3 is 15 residues. The CDR3 DNA, read in part, is TGTGCCAGCAGCCCCAGGACTAGCGGGAGTAGCGAG. It yields the protein CASSPRTSGSSE. The whole CDR3 is CASSPRTSGSSEQYF.

A remark on this clone: The read falls 3 residues short of the CDR3 end, and the missing part is taken from the germline J gene. The genes are TRBV29-1 and TRBJ2-1; the D gene is possibly TRBD2 (6 bases). The germline CDR1 and CDR2 sequences are SQVTM and ANQGSEA. V lost 7 bases to trimming and J lost 4 bases, with 8 bases between them. The length of the CDR3 is 11 residues. CDR3 sequence: CSGRGYNEQFF. The sequenced part of the CDR3 DNA is TGCAGCGGACGGGGGTACAATGAG.

Notes on this clone: The read ends 3 residues before the CDR3 terminus; that terminus is restored from the germline J gene. The rearrangement uses TRBV5-6 and TRBJ2-3; D not resolved. Germline CDR1 SGHDT, CDR2 YYEEEE. This CDR3 comprises 15 residues. The CDR3 spells CASSLSPVSQETQYF. The CDR3 DNA, read in part, is TGTGCCAGCAGCCTGTCACCTGTCTCACAAGAGACG.

With regard to this clone: Read data end 3 residues before the CDR3 end; the end is taken from the germline J gene. V usage is TRBV5-1 and J usage is TRBJ2-5; TRBD2 might be the D (5 bases). The CDR3 is 15 amino acids. Per the germline V gene, CDR1 is SGHRS and CDR2 is YFSETQ. The ends were cut back, 0 bases at V and 5 bases at J, with 14 bases in the middle. The DNA read from the CDR3 is TGCGCCAGCAGCTTGGAGCGGACTCAAGCGGAGACC. It specifies CASSLERTQAET. The complete CDR3 protein is CASSLERTQAETQYF.

Concerning this clone: The read comes to an end 3 residues before the CDR3 does, leaving the germline J gene to fill in the end. The same CDR3 arises from other DNA sequences in this sample as well. The chain joins TRBV7-2 to TRBJ1-2, with TRBD1 identical over 7 bases. CDR3 length: 15 residues. Germline CDR1 and CDR2: SGHTA and FQGNSA. V shed 5 bases and J 4 bases; nucleotides not matched to a gene: 10. CDR3 DNA, as far as it was read: TGTGCCAGCAGCCCAGGGACAGCCAGGGCCTATGGC. Protein: CASSPGTARAYG. In full, the CDR3 reads CASSPGTARAYGYTF.

About this clone: The missing CDR3 end, 3 residues past where the read stops, is filled in from the germline J gene. The chain uses TRBV20-1 and TRBJ2-5; 7 nucleotides agree with TRBD2. The CDR3 consists of 16 residues. Losses at the gene ends were 1 base for V and 1 base for J; bases not matched to a gene: 9. Germline assignment: CDR1 DFQATT and CDR2 SNEGSKA (reference sequence). The covered CDR3 bases are TGCAGTGCTAGAGCCCGGATAGCGGGCCTCCAAGAGACC. It encodes CSARARIAGLQET. The CDR3 as a whole reads CSARARIAGLQETQYF.

For this clone: The read finishes 3 residues shy of the CDR3 end, and the germline J gene is used to complete it. The rearrangement uses TRBV2 and TRBJ2-1; 16 bases agree with TRBD2. Trimming took 8 bases from V and 9 from J; bases not matched to a gene: 4. The CDR3 loop spans 14 amino acids. CDR1 and CDR2 (germline): SNHLY, FYNNEI. Here the CDR3 reads CASQGLAGGPEQFF. The DNA read from the CDR3 is TGTGCCAGCCAGGGACTAGCGGGGGGGCCTGAG.

About this clone: Sequencing ends 3 residues short of the CDR3 end; the germline J gene provides the rest. The chain is built from TRBV7-2 and TRBJ2-2, with TRBD1 as a possible D gene (5 bases). This CDR3 region has 14 residues. V lost 1 base, J lost 7 bases, and 10 bases lay in between. Germline V gives CDR1 SGHTA, CDR2 FQGNSA. The part of the CDR3 DNA that was read is TGTGCCAGCAGCTTAGGGGGCTCGGGCGGGGAG. Amino acids: CASSLGGSGGE. The whole CDR3 is CASSLGGSGGELFF.

By frequency, this clone is medium-sized. From the germline J gene comes the end of the CDR3, since the read stops 3 residues before it. V is TRBV7-3 and J is TRBJ2-4, with TRBD1 matching 7 bases. J was trimmed by 0 bases and V by 4 bases; bases with no gene match: 6. Germline values: CDR1 SGHTA, CDR2 FQGTGA. The CDR3 has 16 residues. Incomplete CDR3 DNA: TGTGCCAGCAGCTCTGGGACAGATCTAGCCAAAAACATT. Translation: CASSSGTDLAKNI. The entire CDR3 is CASSSGTDLAKNIQYF.

Concerning this clone itself: The read halts 3 residues ahead of the CDR3 end, with the missing end drawn from the germline J gene. This chain uses TRBV29-1 with TRBJ1-1, with 9 bases aligning to TRBD1. The CDR3 loop spans 16 amino acids. Germline V gene data show CDR1 as SQVTM and CDR2 as ANQGSEA. The junction had 14 bases not matched to a gene; V was cut back by 4 bases and J by 5 bases. CDR3 DNA (partial): TGCAGCGTTGTATGGGACAGGGAGTGGGATAGGACTGAA. Translation: CSVVWDREWDRTE. The whole CDR3 reads CSVVWDREWDRTEAFF.

As concerns this clone: The read ends 3 residues before the CDR3 terminus; that terminus is restored from the germline J gene. This chain joins TRBV7-9 and TRBJ1-1; 7 bases are a match to TRBD1. Germline V CDR1 and CDR2: SEHNR, FQNEAQ (reference sequence). The CDR3 length is 12 residues. V trimming: 5 bases; J trimming: 5 bases; junction bases outside the gene matches: 2. The CDR3 spells CASSPTGTEAFF. The part of the CDR3 DNA that was read is TGTGCCAGCAGCCCGACAGGGACTGAA.

As to this clone: The CDR3 is cut off 3 residues early in the read; its end comes from the germline J gene. J is TRBJ2-7 and V is TRBV28; possibly TRBD2 for D (6 bases). CDR3 length: 13 amino acids. Trimming removed 10 bases at V and 5 bases at J, with 18 bases between. Per germline, CDR1 MDHEN and CDR2 SYDVKM. CDR3 DNA, as far as it was read: TGTGCCACCGGTTGGGACTTCAGGGACGAG. It is translated as CATGWDFRDE. The CDR3 in its entirety is CATGWDFRDEQYF.

To note about this clone: Read data end 3 residues before the CDR3 end; the end is taken from the germline J gene. The J gene is TRBJ1-5, the V gene TRBV5-1; 10 nucleotides match TRBD1. Germline V gene sequence: CDR1 SGHRS, CDR2 YFSETQ. There are 17 residues in the CDR3. Trimming cost V 5 bases and J 1 base; bases outside gene matches: 9. The CDR3 sequence is CASREGTGEGSNQPQHF. The sequenced part of the CDR3 DNA is TGCGCCAGCAGGGAAGGGACAGGGGAGGGGAGCAATCAGCCC.

Comment on this clone: The CDR3 end falls 3 residues outside the read, so it is completed with the germline J gene. The rearrangement uses TRBV5-4 and TRBJ1-6, with 7 bases that match TRBD1. Germline assignment: CDR1 SGHNT and CDR2 YYREEE (reference sequence). J gave up 8 bases and V 0 bases, and 5 bases lay outside the gene matches. This CDR3 is 15 amino acids long. CDR3 bases read: TGTGCCAGCAGCTTGGGTGAAGGGGGCCATTCACCC. Translating gives CASSLGEGGHSP. The CDR3 as a whole reads CASSLGEGGHSPLHF.